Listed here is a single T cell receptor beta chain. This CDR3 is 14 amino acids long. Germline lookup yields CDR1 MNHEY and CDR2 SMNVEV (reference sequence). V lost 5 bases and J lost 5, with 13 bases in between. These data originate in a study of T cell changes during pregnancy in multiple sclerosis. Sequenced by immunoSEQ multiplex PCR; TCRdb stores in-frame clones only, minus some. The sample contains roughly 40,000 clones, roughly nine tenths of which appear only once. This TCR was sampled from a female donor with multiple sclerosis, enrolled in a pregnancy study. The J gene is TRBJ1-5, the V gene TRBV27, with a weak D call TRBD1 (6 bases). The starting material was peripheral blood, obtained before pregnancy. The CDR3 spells CASSLQGAHQPQHF. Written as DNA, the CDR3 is TGTGCCAGCAGTCTACAGGGAGCACATCAGCCCCAGCATTTT.